This note documents a single T cell receptor beta chain sequence. This sample is part of a study of blood T cell repertoires in COVID-19. Trimming cost V 0 bases and J 3 bases, with 5 bases left between them. Germline values: CDR1 GTSNPN, CDR2 SVGIG (reference sequence). This CDR3 is built from 12 residues. TCRdb's table, derived via immunoSEQ multiplex PCR, lists solely in-frame clones and lacks some. The table shows about 270,000 clones, with more than 75% occurring only once. This TCR was sampled from a man aged 40-55 years with active or convalescent COVID-19. Sequencing input: peripheral blood. The chain carries TRBV30 and TRBJ2-5, with D unresolved. The CDR3 here is CAWSVTEETQYF. Written as DNA, the CDR3 is TGTGCCTGGAGTGTAACGGAAGAGACCCAGTACTTC.